The 14 T cell receptor beta chains below all came from one sample that was sequenced in a study of blood T cell repertoires in COVID-19. Only in-frame clones appear in the TCRdb table, and some are missing; sequencing was by immunoSEQ multiplex PCR. Of tens of thousands of clones in the sample, around 92% were seen once. The sample comprised peripheral blood. Every receptor here comes from an older woman with active COVID-19.

V is TRBV19 and J is TRBJ2-2; 8 nucleotides agree with TRBD2. Germline V lookup: CDR1 LNHDA, CDR2 SQIVND (reference sequence). The CDR3 spans 14 residues. Unmatched junction bases numbered 5, after V lost 9 bases and J lost 2 bases. The CDR3 loop is CASGTRVNTGELFF. The CDR3 coding sequence is TGTGCCAGCGGGACTAGGGTAAACACCGGGGAGCTGTTTTTT.

The V call is TRBV2, the J call TRBJ2-6; D possibly corresponds to TRBD2 (5 bases). CDR1 and CDR2 from the germline V gene are SNHLY and FYNNEI. V gave up 6 bases and J gave up 0 bases, with 15 bases separating them. The CDR3 covers 17 residues. The CDR3 sequence is CASSQQKTSSGANVLTF. The CDR3 DNA sequence: TGTGCCAGCAGCCAACAGAAAACTAGCTCTGGGGCCAACGTCCTGACTTTC. The complete variable domain, with remaining parts taken from reference TRBV2 and TRBJ2-6, reads EPEVTQTPSHQVTQMGQEVILRCVPISNHLYFYWYRQILGQKVEFLVSFYNNEISEKSEIFDDQFSVERPDGSNFTLKIRSTKLEDSAMYFCASSQQKTSSGANVLTFGAGSRLTVL.

The chain uses TRBV24-1 and TRBJ2-5; TRBD2 is a possible D gene (5 bases). V was pared by 5 bases and J by 1 base, with 10 bases between. This CDR3 spans 14 amino acids. Germline V lookup: CDR1 KGHDR, CDR2 SFDVKD. CDR3 coding DNA: TGTGCCACCAGTGGCGGGCGTATCCAAGAGACCCAGTACTTC. Amino acid sequence: CATSGGRIQETQYF.

The J gene is TRBJ2-5, the V gene TRBV5-6, with 8 nucleotides matching TRBD1. The CDR3 consists of 14 residues. The junction had 6 bases not matched to a gene; V was cut back by 3 bases and J by 5 bases. Germline assignment: CDR1 SGHDT and CDR2 YYEEEE. The CDR3 region has the DNA TGTGCCAGCAGCTCCGGACAGGGAAGGGAGACCCAGTACTTC. Its protein product is CASSSGQGRETQYF.

The chain links TRBV6-2 or TRBV6-3 to TRBJ2-1; 7 nucleotides agree with TRBD1. Germline V gene data show CDR1 as MNHEY and CDR2 as SVGEGT. CDR3 length: 15 residues. V dropped 5 bases and J dropped 6; count of bases not matched to a gene: 10. The CDR3 here is CASSQTGLGANEQFF. DNA for the CDR3: TGTGCCAGCAGTCAGACAGGGTTGGGGGCCAATGAGCAGTTCTTC.

The V gene is TRBV5-8, the J gene TRBJ2-5, with D hard to call. Germline V gene lookup returns CDR1 SGHTS and CDR2 YDEGEE. This CDR3 contains 14 residues. The V end lost 0 bases, the J end lost 2 bases, and 8 bases lay between the germline ends. CDR3 bases: TGTGCCAGCAGCTTGGATCGCAGACAAGAGACCCAGTACTTC. Protein product: CASSLDRRQETQYF. The full variable domain, completed using reference TRBV5-8 and TRBJ2-5, is EAGVTQSPTHLIKTRGQQATLRCSPISGHTSVYWYQQALGLGLQFLLWYDEGEERNRGNFPPRFSGRQFPNYSSELNVNALELEDSALYLCASSLDRRQETQYFGPGTRLLVL.

The V and J genes are TRBV14 and TRBJ1-6, with TRBD1 as a possible D gene (6 bases). Trimming cost V 0 bases and J 4 bases, with 10 bases left between them. In germline, CDR1 is SGHDN, CDR2 FVKESK. The CDR3 runs 16 residues. This CDR3 reads CASSQEGAHYNSPLHF. The DNA for the CDR3 is TGTGCCAGCAGCCAAGAGGGGGCGCATTATAATTCACCCCTCCACTTT.

The chain couples TRBV5-6 to TRBJ1-2, with TRBD1 matching 9 bases. J lost 5 bases, V lost 4 bases, and 3 bases had no gene match. The CDR3 loop spans 13 amino acids. CDR1 is SGHDT, CDR2 YYEEEE, per germline. The DNA for the CDR3 is TGTGCCAGCAGCCCGGACAGGGGATATGGCTACACCTTC. This codes for CASSPDRGYGYTF.

J is TRBJ2-5 and V is TRBV19; D might be TRBD1 (5 bases). Germline V gives CDR1 LNHDA, CDR2 SQIVND (reference sequence). The CDR3 covers 14 residues. The V end lost 7 bases, the J end lost 0 bases, and 12 bases lay between the germline ends. The CDR3 spells CASTDRGNQETQYF. CDR3 coding DNA: TGTGCCAGTACGGATAGGGGAAACCAAGAGACCCAGTACTTC.

This chain connects TRBV5-4 to TRBJ1-1; possibly TRBD1 for D (5 bases). Per the germline V gene, CDR1 is SGHNT and CDR2 is YYREEE (reference sequence). This CDR3 comprises 13 residues. V lost 5 bases and J 2 bases, leaving 10 bases between the germline ends. The CDR3 region has the DNA TGTGCCAGCAGTCCCCAGGGTAACACTGAAGCTTTCTTT. Translation gives CASSPQGNTEAFF.

This clone appeared a single time. The V gene is TRBV7-6, the J gene TRBJ2-5, with 11 bases aligning to TRBD2. V dropped 4 bases and J dropped 5; count of bases not matched to a gene: 21. The germline CDR1 and CDR2 sequences are SGHVS and FNYEAQ. The CDR3 is 20 residues long. The CDR3 sequence: CASSSTRTGRLAGRGETQYF. The CDR3 DNA follows: TGTGCCAGCAGCTCGACTCGGACAGGGCGACTAGCGGGGCGAGGGGAGACCCAGTACTTC.

V gene TRBV12-3 or TRBV12-4 combines with J gene TRBJ1-4, with a weak D call TRBD1 (5 bases). V lost 6 bases, J lost 8 bases, and 13 bases lay in between. The length of the CDR3 is 13 residues. CDR3 in DNA: TGTGCCAGCAGGCAGGGTATCGGAGAAAAACTGTTTTTT. It is translated as CASRQGIGEKLFF.

The V and J genes are TRBV29-1 and TRBJ1-4; possibly TRBD1 for D (5 bases). Germline CDR1 SQVTM, CDR2 ANQGSEA. The CDR3 consists of 13 residues. The V end lost 4 bases, the J end lost 7 bases, and 13 bases lay between the germline ends. The CDR3 coding sequence is TGCAGCGTTGTTGGCAGGGAAGGTGAAAAACTGTTTTTT. This gives the protein CSVVGREGEKLFF.

The J gene is TRBJ2-1, the V gene TRBV24-1, with D uncertain. Looked up from germline, CDR1 is KGHDR and CDR2 is SFDVKD. This CDR3 region has 16 residues. V was clipped by 3 bases and J by 0 bases, with 11 bases between them. The CDR3: CATSDQTQSSYNEQFF. The CDR3 DNA reads TGTGCCACCAGTGATCAGACTCAAAGCTCCTACAATGAGCAGTTCTTC.